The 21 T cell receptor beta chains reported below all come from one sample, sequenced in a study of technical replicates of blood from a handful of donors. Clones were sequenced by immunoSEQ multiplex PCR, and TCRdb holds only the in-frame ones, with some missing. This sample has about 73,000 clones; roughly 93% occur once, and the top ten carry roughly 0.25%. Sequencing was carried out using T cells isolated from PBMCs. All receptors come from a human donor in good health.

The CDR3, as DNA: TGTGCCAGCAGCGTAGGAGAGGTCCCTGAAGCTTTCTTT. This encodes CASSVGEVPEAFF. The chain carries TRBV9 and TRBJ1-1; D call uncertain. The germline V gene has CDR1 SGDLS and CDR2 YYNGEE. This CDR3 spans 13 amino acids. V lost 0 bases to trimming and J lost 6 bases, with 9 bases between them.

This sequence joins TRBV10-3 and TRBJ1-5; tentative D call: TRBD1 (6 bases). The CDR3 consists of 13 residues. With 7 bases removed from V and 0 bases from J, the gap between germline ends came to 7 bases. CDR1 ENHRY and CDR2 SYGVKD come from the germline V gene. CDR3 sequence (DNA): TGTGCCATCAACAGGGATAGCAATCAGCCCCAGCATTTT. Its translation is CAINRDSNQPQHF.

Here the CDR3 reads CASRTGGKGNQPQHF. The CDR3 DNA sequence: TGTGCCAGCAGAACAGGGGGCAAGGGCAATCAGCCCCAGCATTTT. The J gene is TRBJ1-5, the V gene TRBV27, with 9 bases that match TRBD1. Germline V CDR1 and CDR2: MNHEY, SMNVEV (reference sequence). The CDR3 extends over 15 amino acids. V shed 6 bases, J shed 2 bases, and the junction held 5 bases outside the gene matches.

The CDR3 protein is CASRAPGQGAGEQYF. The CDR3 nucleotides read TGTGCCAGCAGGGCCCCGGGACAGGGCGCTGGCGAGCAGTACTTC. The chain couples TRBV28 to TRBJ2-7; 9 bases fit TRBD1. The CDR3 runs 15 residues. With V trimmed by 6 bases and J by 6 bases, 12 bases remained unmatched. The germline gives CDR1 MDHEN, CDR2 SYDVKM.

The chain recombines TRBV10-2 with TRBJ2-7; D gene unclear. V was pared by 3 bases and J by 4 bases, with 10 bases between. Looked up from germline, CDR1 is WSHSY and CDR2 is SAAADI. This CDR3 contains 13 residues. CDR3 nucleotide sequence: TGCGCCAGCAGTGATCTACGAGGTTACGAGCAGTACTTC. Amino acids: CASSDLRGYEQYF.

Here the CDR3 DNA reads TGTGCCAGTAGTATTAAGGGGGCAGAAACGGGAGCTTTCTTT. Translating gives CASSIKGAETGAFF. The genes are TRBV19 and TRBJ1-1, with TRBD1 matching 7 bases. The germline V gene encodes CDR1 LNHDA and CDR2 SQIVND (reference sequence). The V and J ends lost 3 bases and 10 bases, in that order; junction bases with no gene match: 11. The CDR3 runs 14 residues.

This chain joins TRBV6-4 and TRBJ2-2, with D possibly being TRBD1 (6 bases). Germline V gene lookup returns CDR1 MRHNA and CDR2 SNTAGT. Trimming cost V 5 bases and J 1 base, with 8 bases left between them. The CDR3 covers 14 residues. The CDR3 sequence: CASSLQGNTGELFF. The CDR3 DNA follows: TGTGCCAGCAGTCTACAGGGGAACACCGGGGAGCTGTTTTTT.

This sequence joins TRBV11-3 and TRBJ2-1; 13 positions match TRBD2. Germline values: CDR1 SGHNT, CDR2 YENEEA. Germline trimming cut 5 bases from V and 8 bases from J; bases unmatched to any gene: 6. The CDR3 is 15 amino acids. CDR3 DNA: TGTGCCAGCAGCGCGGGACTAGCGGGAACCGATGAGCAGTTCTTC. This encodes CASSAGLAGTDEQFF. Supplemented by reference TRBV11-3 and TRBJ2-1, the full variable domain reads EAGVVQSPRYKIIEKKQPVAFWCNPISGHNTLYWYLQNLGQGPELLIRYENEEAVDDSQLPKDRFSAERLKGVDSTLKIQPAELGDSAVYLCASSAGLAGTDEQFFGPGTRLTVL.

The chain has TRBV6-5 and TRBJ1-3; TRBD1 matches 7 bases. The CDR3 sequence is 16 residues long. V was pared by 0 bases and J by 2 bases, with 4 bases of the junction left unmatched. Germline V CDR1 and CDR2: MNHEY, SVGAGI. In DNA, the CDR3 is TGTGCCAGCAGTTACTCACCGCAGGGGGCTGGAAACACCATATATTTT. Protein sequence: CASSYSPQGAGNTIYF.

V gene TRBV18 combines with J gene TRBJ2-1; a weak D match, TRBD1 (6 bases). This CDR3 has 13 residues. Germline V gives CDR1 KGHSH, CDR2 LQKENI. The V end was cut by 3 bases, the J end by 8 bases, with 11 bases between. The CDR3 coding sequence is TGTGCCAGCTCACCGAGGGGGACGGATGAGCAGTTCTTC. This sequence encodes CASSPRGTDEQFF.

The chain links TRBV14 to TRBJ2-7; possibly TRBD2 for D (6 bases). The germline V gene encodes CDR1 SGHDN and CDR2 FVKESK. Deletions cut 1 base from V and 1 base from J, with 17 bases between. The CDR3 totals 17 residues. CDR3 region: CASSQGRGLTRSYEQYF. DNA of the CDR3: TGTGCCAGCAGCCAAGGTAGGGGCCTGACTAGGTCCTACGAGCAGTACTTC.

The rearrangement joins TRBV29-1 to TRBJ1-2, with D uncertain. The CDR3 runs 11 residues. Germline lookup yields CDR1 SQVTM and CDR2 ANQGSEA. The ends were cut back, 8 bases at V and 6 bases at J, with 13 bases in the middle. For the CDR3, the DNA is TGCAGCTTTTTACTCGAAGATGGCTACACCTTC. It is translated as CSFLLEDGYTF. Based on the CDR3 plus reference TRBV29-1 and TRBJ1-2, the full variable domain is SAVISQKPSRDICQRGTSLTIQCQVDSQVTMMFWYRQQPGQSLTLIATANQGSEATYESGFVIDKFPISRPNLTFSTLTVSNMSPEDSSIYLCSFLLEDGYTFGSGTRLTVV.

The DNA of the CDR3 is TGTGCCAGCAGCGATGTAACAGGGAGACGCGCTGAAGCTTTCTTT. Protein product: CASSDVTGRRAEAFF. The J gene is TRBJ1-1, the V gene TRBV5-4; D is possibly TRBD1 (6 bases). The CDR3 contains 15 residues. Germline loops: CDR1 SGHNT, CDR2 YYREEE (reference sequence). Trimming removed 4 bases from V and 6 bases from J, with 19 bases in between.

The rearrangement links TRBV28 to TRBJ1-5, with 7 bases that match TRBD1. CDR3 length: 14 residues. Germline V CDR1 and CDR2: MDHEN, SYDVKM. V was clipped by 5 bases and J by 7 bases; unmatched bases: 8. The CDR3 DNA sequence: TGTGCCAGCAGTACAAACAGGGGCTGGCAGCCCCAGCATTTT. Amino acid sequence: CASSTNRGWQPQHF.

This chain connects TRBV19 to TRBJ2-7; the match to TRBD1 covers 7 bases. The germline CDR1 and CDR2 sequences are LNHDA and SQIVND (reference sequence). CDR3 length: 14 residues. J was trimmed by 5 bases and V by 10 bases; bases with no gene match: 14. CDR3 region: CATSVGGVRNEQYF. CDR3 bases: TGTGCCACAAGTGTAGGGGGCGTTAGGAACGAGCAGTACTTC.

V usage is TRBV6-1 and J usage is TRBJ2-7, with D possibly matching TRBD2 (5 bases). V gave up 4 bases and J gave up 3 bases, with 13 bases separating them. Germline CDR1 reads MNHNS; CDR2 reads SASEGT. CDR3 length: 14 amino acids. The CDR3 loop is CASSAYSGNYEQYF. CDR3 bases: TGTGCCAGCAGTGCCTATTCCGGGAACTACGAGCAGTACTTC.

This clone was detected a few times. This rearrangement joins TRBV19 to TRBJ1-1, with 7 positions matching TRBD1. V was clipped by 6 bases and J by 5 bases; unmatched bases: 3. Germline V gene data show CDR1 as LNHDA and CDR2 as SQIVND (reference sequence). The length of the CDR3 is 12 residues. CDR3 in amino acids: CASSRGLTEAFF. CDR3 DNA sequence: TGTGCCAGTAGCAGGGGGTTGACTGAAGCTTTCTTT.

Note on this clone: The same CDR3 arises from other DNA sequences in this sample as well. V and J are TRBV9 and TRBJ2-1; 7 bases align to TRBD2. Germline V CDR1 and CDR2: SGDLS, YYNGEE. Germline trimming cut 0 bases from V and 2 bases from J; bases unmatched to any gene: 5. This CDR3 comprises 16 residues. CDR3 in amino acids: CASSVGASGAYNEQFF. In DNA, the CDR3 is TGTGCCAGCAGCGTAGGGGCTAGCGGAGCCTACAATGAGCAGTTCTTC.

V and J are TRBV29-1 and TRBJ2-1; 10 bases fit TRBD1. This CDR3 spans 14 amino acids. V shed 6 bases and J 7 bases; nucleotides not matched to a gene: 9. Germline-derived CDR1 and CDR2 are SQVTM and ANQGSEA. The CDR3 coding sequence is TGCAGCGTCGGCCCGACAGGGGGCCAAAATGAGCAGTTCTTC. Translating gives CSVGPTGGQNEQFF.

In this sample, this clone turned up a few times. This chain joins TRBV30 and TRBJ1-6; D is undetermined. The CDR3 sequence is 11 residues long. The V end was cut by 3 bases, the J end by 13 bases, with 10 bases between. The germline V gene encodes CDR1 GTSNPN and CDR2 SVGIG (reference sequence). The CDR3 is CAWRENSPLHF. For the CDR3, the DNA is TGTGCCTGGAGAGAGAACTCTCCCCTCCACTTT. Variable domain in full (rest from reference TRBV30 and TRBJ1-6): SQTIHQWPATLVQPVGSPLSLECTVEGTSNPNLYWYRQAAGRGLQLLFYSVGIGQISSEVPQNLSASRPQDRQFILSSKKLLLSDSGFYLCAWRENSPLHFGNGTRLTVT.

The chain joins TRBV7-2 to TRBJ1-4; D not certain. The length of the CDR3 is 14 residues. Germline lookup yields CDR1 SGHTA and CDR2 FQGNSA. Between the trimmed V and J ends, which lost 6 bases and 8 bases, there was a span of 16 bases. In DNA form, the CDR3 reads TGTGCCAGCAGTTACGGCGGAGGATACGAAAAACTGTTTTTT. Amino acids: CASSYGGGYEKLFF.